This T cell receptor (beta chain) was sequenced during a study of control samples from healthy donors and cancer patients. The CDR3 is 14 amino acids. Per the germline V gene, CDR1 is SGHDN and CDR2 is FVKESK. V dropped 5 bases and J dropped 4 bases, with 14 bases sitting between them. Measured with immunoSEQ multiplex PCR; TCRdb has only the in-frame clones, and not every one. The sample carries 130,000 or so clones, about nine tenths recorded once. The sequence came from a man aged 50-59 years with head and neck cancer. The specimen sequenced was PBMCs. J is TRBJ2-5 and V is TRBV14, with D perhaps matching TRBD1 or TRBD2 (5 bases each). This CDR3 is CASSGWGYGETQYF. CDR3 bases: TGTGCCAGCAGCGGATGGGGGTATGGAGAGACCCAGTACTTC.